Shown below are 3 T cell receptor beta chains from a single sample sequenced in a study of glioma-infiltrating T cells. Using RNA template, CDR3s of TCR alpha and beta were amplified with iRepertoire arm-PCR. TCRdb redid the calling of the multiplex PCR reads with MiXCR, one entry per CDR3 protein. The table shows fewer than 500,000 distinct CDR3 sequences, with more than 35% occurring only once. The material sequenced was glioma tissue, nonneoplastic brain tissue, or PBMCs (not recorded which). These receptors were taken from a human donor with low-grade glioma or glioblastoma, undergoing nonglioma brain surgery, or in good health (not recorded which).

This clonotype was observed a few times. The chain has TRBV4-2 and TRBJ2-1; D gene unclear. CDR1 is LGHNA and CDR2 is YNFKEQ in the germline V gene. This CDR3 region has 11 residues. The germline V and J ends were trimmed by 3 bases and 12 bases, with 9 bases remaining between them. CDR3 DNA sequence: TGTGCCAGCAGCCATGGAATTGGGCAGTTCTTC. Protein product: CASSHGIGQFF.

A remark on this clonotype: This clone may be a read error of a much larger clone one base away. This chain uses TRBV28 with TRBJ2-1, with D unresolved. The CDR3 is made up of 11 amino acids. Trimming cost V 8 bases and J 7 bases, with 9 bases left between them. Germline CDR1 MDHEN, CDR2 SYDVKM. CDR3 in DNA: TGTGCCAGCGCCAAAGTGAATGAGCAGTTCTTC. It codes for CASAKVNEQFF.

This clonotype was counted ten times or more. This rearrangement joins TRBV6-1 to TRBJ2-1; D is uncertain. This CDR3 region has 13 residues. V lost 5 bases to trimming and J lost 10 bases, with 15 bases between them. Germline CDR1 and CDR2: MNHNS and SASEGT. This CDR3 reads CASSLHQRVEQFF. The CDR3 DNA reads TGTGCCAGCAGTTTACATCAGCGAGTCGAGCAGTTCTTC.